This entry lists 4 T cell receptor beta chains sequenced from one sample in a study of neurological immune-mediated disorders. In TCRdb, the 5' RACE reads were re-called with MiXCR into one record per CDR3 protein. The table records some 54,000 distinct CDR3 sequences, roughly a tenth of them present only once. Time point noted: longitudinal time-point 1 (baseline). Sequenced material: PBMCs. These receptor sequences come from a male donor with HTLV-1-associated myelopathy (HAM/TSP).

In its sample, this clonotype was seen many times. This chain connects TRBV7-2 to TRBJ2-1; a weak D match, TRBD1 (5 bases). The CDR3 loop spans 15 amino acids. Germline CDR1 reads SGHTA; CDR2 reads FQGNSA. V lost 5 bases, J lost 4 bases, and 15 bases lay in between. The CDR3 sequence: CASSIDSTTYNEQFF. The DNA of the CDR3 is TGTGCCAGCAGCATTGACAGTACAACGTACAATGAGCAGTTCTTC.

In this sample, this clonotype turned up many times. J is TRBJ2-3 and V is TRBV12-3 or TRBV12-4; 8 bases agree with TRBD2. This CDR3 region has 15 residues. V dropped 3 bases and J dropped 2; count of bases not matched to a gene: 4. Here the CDR3 DNA reads TGTGCCAGCAGTTTTACGGGGGGGTTCACAGATACGCAGTATTTT. Translation gives CASSFTGGFTDTQYF.

At least ten counts were recorded for this clonotype. The chain combines TRBV5-1 with TRBJ2-7, with no clear D. The CDR3 runs to 11 residues. Between the trimmed V and J ends, which lost 7 bases and 4 bases, there was a span of 9 bases. CDR1 and CDR2 from the germline V gene are SGHRS and YFSETQ. This CDR3 reads CASGNTYEQYF. The DNA of the CDR3 is TGCGCCAGCGGAAACACTTACGAGCAGTACTTC.

The sample holds many counts of this clonotype. The chain is built from TRBV5-1 and TRBJ1-1; D is ambiguous. This CDR3 is built from 15 residues. Germline loops: CDR1 SGHRS, CDR2 YFSETQ. V lost 4 bases and J lost 5, with 18 bases in between. The CDR3 nucleotides read TGCGCCAGCAGCCACCCCGGGAAGCTGGGTACTGAAGCTTTCTTT. Translating it yields CASSHPGKLGTEAFF.